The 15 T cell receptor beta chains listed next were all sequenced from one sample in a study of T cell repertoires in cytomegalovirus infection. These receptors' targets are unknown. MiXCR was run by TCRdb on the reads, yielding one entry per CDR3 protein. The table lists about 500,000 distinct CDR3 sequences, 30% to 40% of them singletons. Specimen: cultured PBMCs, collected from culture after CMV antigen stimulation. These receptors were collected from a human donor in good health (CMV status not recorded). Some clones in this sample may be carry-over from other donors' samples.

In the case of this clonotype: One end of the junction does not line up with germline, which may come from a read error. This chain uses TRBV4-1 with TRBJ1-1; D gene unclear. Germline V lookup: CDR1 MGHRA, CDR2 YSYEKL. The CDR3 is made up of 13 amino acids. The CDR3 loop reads CATSQMVNTEAFF. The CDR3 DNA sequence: TGCGCCACCAGCCAGATGGTTAACACTGAAGCTTTCTTT.

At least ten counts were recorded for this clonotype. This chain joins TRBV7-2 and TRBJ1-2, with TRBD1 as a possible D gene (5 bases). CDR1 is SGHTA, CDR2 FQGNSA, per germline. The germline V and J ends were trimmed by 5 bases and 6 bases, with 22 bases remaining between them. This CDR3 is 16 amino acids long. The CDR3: CASSQNGRGLGNGYTF. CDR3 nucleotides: TGTGCCAGCAGCCAAAACGGGCGGGGCTTAGGCAATGGCTACACCTTC. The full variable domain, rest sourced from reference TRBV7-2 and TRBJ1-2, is GAGVSQSPSNKVTEKGKDVELRCDPISGHTALYWYRQSLGQGLEFLIYFQGNSAPDKSGLPSDRFSAERTGGSVSTLTIQRTQQEDSAVYLCASSQNGRGLGNGYTFGSGTRLTVV.

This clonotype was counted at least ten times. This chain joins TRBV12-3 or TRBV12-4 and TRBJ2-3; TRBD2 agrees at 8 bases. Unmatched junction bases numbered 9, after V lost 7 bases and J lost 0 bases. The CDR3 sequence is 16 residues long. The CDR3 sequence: CASTAGVVGSTDTQYF. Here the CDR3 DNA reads TGTGCCAGCACAGCGGGAGTTGTAGGTAGCACAGATACGCAGTATTTT.

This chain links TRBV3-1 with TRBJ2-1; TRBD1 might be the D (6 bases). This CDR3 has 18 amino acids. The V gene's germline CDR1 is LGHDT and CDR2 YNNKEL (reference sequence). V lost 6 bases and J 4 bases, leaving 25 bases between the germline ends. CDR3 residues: CASRIGRTQGSGYNEQFF. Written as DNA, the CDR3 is TGTGCCAGCAGGATCGGACGGACCCAGGGGTCTGGGTACAATGAGCAGTTCTTC.

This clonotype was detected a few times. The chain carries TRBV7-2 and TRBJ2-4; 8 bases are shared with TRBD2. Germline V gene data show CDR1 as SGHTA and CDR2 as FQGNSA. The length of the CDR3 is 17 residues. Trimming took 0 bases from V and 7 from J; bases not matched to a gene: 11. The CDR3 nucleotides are TGTGCCAGCAGCTTAGCGTGGGGTAGCGGGAAGAGGAACATTCAGTACTTC. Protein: CASSLAWGSGKRNIQYF.

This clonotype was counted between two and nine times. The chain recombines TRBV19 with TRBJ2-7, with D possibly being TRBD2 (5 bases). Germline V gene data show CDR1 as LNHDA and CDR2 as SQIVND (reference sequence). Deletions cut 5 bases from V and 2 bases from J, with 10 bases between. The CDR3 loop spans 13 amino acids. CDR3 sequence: CASSPQEAYEQYF. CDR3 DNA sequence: TGTGCCAGTAGTCCCCAGGAGGCCTACGAGCAGTACTTC.

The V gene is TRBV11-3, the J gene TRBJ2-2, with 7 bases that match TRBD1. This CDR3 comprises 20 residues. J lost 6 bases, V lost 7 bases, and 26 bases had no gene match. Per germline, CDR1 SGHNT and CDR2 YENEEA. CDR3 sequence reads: CASTLLDQRFRHRGAGELFF. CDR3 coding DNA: TGTGCCAGCACCCTCTTAGATCAAAGATTTCGGCACAGGGGCGCCGGGGAGCTGTTTTTT.

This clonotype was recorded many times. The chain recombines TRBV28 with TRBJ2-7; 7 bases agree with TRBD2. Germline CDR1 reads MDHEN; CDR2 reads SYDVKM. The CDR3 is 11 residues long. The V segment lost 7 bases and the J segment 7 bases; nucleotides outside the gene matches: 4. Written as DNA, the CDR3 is TGTGCCAGCAAGGCTAGCGGAGAGCAGTACTTC. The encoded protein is CASKASGEQYF.

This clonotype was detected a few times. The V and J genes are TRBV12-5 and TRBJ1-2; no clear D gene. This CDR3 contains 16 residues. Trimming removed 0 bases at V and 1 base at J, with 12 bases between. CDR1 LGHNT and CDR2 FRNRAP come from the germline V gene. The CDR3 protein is CASGLVRAESNYGYTF. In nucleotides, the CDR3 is TGTGCTAGTGGTTTGGTACGGGCAGAGAGTAACTATGGCTACACCTTC.

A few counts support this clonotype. CDR3 loop: CASSFLSGGSFLGTDTQYF. The CDR3 bases are TGTGCCAGCAGTTTTCTCTCTGGGGGGAGTTTCTTGGGCACAGATACGCAGTATTTT. The chain carries TRBV12-3 or TRBV12-4 and TRBJ2-3, with D perhaps matching TRBD2 (6 bases). V dropped 3 bases and J dropped 1 base, with 23 bases sitting between them. CDR3 length: 19 amino acids.

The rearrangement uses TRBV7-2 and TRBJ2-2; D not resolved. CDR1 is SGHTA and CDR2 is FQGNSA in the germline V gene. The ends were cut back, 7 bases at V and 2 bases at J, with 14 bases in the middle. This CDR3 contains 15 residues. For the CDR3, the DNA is TGTGCCAGCAACTCCCGGAGTCGAAACACCGGGGAGCTGTTTTTT. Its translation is CASNSRSRNTGELFF.

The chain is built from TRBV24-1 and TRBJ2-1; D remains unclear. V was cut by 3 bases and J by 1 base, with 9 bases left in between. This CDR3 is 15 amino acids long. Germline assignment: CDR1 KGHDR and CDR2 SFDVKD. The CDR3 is CATSDPQVSYNEQFF. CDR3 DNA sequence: TGTGCCACCAGTGATCCGCAAGTATCCTACAATGAGCAGTTCTTC.

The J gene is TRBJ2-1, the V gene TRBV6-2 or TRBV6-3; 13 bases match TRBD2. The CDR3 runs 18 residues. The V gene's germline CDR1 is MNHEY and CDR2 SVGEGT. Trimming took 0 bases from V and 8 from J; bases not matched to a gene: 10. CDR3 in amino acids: CASSYSFTSGRASDEQFF. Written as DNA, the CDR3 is TGTGCCAGCAGTTACTCGTTCACTAGCGGGAGGGCCTCGGATGAGCAGTTCTTC.

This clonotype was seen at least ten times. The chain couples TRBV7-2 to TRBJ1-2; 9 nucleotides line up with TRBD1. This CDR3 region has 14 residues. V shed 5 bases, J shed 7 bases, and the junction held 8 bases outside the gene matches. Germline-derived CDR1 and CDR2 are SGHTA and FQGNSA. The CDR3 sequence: CASSPRQGGGGYTF. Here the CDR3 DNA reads TGTGCCAGCAGCCCACGACAGGGGGGGGGTGGCTACACCTTC. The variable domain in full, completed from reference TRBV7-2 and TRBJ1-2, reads GAGVSQSPSNKVTEKGKDVELRCDPISGHTALYWYRQSLGQGLEFLIYFQGNSAPDKSGLPSDRFSAERTGGSVSTLTIQRTQQEDSAVYLCASSPRQGGGGYTFGSGTRLTVV.

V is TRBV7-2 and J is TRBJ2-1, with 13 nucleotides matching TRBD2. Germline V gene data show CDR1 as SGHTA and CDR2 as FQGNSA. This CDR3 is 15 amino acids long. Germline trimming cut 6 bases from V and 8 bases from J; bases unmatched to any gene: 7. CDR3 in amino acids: CASRAGTSGNYEQFF. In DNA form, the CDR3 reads TGTGCCAGCAGGGCCGGGACTAGCGGGAACTATGAGCAGTTCTTC.